What follows describes a single TCR beta chain. Its antigen is unknown. These data are taken from a study of Ad26.COV2.S vaccination and SARS-CoV-2 variants. Regarding the study as a whole: There was reportedly substantial breadth in spike-specific CD8+ and CD4+ T cell responses after vaccination. Total responses of T cells may have been underestimated by the analyses of TCR breadth and depth.

The assay was immunoSEQ multiplex PCR, and TCRdb's table has in-frame clones only and misses some. Of about 350,000 clones detected, about 90% appear once; the ten largest clones hold 3% to 4%. From germline, CDR1 is MDHEN and CDR2 SYDVKM. The ends were cut back, 3 bases at V and 6 bases at J, with 12 bases in the middle. This CDR3 has 13 amino acids. The TCR originated in a human donor who had recovered from COVID-19. The genes are TRBV28 and TRBJ2-7; tentatively, D is TRBD2 (5 bases). The sequences come from peripheral blood, collected after recovery from COVID-19. CDR3 region: CASSFGQSGEQYF. The CDR3 DNA sequence: TGTGCCAGCAGTTTCGGTCAGAGCGGCGAGCAGTACTTC.